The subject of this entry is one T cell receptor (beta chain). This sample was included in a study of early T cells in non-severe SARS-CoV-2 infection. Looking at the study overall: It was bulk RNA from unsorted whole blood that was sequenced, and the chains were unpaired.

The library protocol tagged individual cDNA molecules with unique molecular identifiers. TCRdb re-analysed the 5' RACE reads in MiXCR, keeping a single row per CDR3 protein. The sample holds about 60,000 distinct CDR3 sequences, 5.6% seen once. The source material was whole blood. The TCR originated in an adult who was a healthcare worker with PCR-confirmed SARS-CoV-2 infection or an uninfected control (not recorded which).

CDR3 sequence: CASGPEFF. CDR3 nucleotides: TGTGCCAGCGGCCCTGAGTTCTTC. This chain links TRBV12-3 or TRBV12-4 with TRBJ2-1; D is unclear. V lost 8 bases and J 14 bases, leaving 7 bases between the germline ends. The CDR3 totals 8 residues.